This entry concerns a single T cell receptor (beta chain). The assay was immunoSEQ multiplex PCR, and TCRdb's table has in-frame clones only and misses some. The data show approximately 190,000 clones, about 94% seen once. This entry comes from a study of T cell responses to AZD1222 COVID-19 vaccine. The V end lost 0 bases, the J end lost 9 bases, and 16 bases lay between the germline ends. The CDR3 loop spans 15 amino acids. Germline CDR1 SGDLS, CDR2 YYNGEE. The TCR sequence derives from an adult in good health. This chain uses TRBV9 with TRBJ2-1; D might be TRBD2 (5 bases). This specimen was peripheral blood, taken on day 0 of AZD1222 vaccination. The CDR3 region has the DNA TGTGCCAGCAGCGTAGGGGTTCCGGGATTGGGTGAGCAGTTCTTC. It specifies CASSVGVPGLGEQFF.